This T cell receptor (beta chain) derives from a study of shared clonotypes between healthy human individuals. The CDR3 sequence is 11 residues long. Germline V lookup: CDR1 WNHNN, CDR2 SYGVQD (reference sequence). V was trimmed by 7 bases and J by 6 bases, leaving 7 bases between them. CD45RO-negative CD8 cells positively selected for CCR7 made up the naive population, which excluded terminally differentiated effector memory CD45RA+ cells. This clone was detected only a few times. The protocol was immunoSEQ multiplex PCR, while the TCRdb copy is restricted to in-frame clones and leaves out a portion. The sample lists some 600,000 clones, 90% to 97% seen once, with less than 0.13% in the top ten.

The sequence came from a woman between 25 and 40 years old in good health. V and J are TRBV10-1 and TRBJ2-1; D is undetermined. Sequencing input: naive CD8+ T cells sorted from blood. The CDR3 spells CASTSTNEQFF. CDR3 DNA sequence: TGCGCCAGCACGAGCACCAATGAGCAGTTCTTC.